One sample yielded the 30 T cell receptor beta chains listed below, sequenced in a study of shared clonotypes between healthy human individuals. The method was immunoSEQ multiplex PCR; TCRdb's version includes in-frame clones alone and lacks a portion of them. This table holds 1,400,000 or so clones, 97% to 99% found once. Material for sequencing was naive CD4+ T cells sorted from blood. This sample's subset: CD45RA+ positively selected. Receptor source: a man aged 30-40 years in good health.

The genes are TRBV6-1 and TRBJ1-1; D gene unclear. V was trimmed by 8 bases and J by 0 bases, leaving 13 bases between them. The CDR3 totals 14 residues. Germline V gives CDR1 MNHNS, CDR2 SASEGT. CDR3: CASHHGRMNTEAFF. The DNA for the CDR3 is TGTGCCAGCCATCACGGGCGGATGAACACTGAAGCTTTCTTT.

The DNA for the CDR3 is TGTGCCAGCAGCGTCACAGGGGGGGGCCAGCCCCAGCATTTT. The encoded protein is CASSVTGGGQPQHF. The V and J genes are TRBV7-3 and TRBJ1-5; 8 bases line up with TRBD1. The CDR3 runs to 14 residues. Germline V gene lookup returns CDR1 SGHTA and CDR2 FQGTGA. The ends lost 5 bases at V and 7 bases at J; junction bases unmatched: 7.

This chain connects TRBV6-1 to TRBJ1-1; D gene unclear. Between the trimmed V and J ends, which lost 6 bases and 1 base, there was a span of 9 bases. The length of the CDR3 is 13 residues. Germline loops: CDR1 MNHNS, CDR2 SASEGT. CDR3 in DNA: TGTGCCAGCAGGCCAGCAGCGAACACTGAAGCTTTCTTT. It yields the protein CASRPAANTEAFF.

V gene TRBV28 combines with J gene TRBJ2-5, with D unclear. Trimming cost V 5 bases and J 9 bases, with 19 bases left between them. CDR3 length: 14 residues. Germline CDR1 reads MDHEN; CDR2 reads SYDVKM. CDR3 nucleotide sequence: TGTGCCAGCAGTGGGCAAGAGAGAGAGATGGCCCAGTACTTC. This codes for CASSGQEREMAQYF.

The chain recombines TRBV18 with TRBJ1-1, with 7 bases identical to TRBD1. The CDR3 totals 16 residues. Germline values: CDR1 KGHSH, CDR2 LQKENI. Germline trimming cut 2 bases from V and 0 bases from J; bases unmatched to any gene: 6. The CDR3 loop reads CASSPRTGQMNTEAFF. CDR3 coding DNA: TGTGCCAGCTCACCAAGGACAGGACAAATGAACACTGAAGCTTTCTTT. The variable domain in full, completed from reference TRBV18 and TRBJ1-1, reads NAGVMQNPRHLVRRRGQEARLRCSPMKGHSHVYWYRQLPEEGLKFMVYLQKENIIDESGMPKERFSAEFPKEGPSILRIQQVVRGDSAAYFCASSPRTGQMNTEAFFGQGTRLTVV.

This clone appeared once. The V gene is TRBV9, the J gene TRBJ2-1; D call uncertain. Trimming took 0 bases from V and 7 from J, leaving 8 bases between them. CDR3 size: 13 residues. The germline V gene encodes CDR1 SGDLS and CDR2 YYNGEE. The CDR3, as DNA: TGTGCCAGCAGCGTAGGCCTGTTGAATGAGCAGTTCTTC. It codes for CASSVGLLNEQFF.

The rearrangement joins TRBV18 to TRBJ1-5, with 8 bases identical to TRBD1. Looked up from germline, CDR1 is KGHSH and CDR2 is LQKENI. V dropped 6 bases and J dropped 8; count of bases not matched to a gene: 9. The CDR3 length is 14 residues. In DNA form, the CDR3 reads TGTGCCAGCTCTCTTTCAGGGGGCCCCAAGCCCCAGCATTTT. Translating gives CASSLSGGPKPQHF.

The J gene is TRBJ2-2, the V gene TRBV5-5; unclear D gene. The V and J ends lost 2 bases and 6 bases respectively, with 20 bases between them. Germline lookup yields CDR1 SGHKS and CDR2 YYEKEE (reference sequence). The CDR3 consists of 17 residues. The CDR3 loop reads CASSFSNLPPRAGELFF. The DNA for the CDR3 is TGTGCCAGCAGCTTCTCCAACCTTCCTCCTAGGGCCGGGGAGCTGTTTTTT. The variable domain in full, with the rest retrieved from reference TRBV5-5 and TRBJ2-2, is DAGVTQSPTHLIKTRGQQVTLRCSPISGHKSVSWYQQVLGQGPQFIFQYYEKEERGRGNFPDRFSARQFPNYSSELNVNALLLGDSALYLCASSFSNLPPRAGELFFGEGSRLTVL.

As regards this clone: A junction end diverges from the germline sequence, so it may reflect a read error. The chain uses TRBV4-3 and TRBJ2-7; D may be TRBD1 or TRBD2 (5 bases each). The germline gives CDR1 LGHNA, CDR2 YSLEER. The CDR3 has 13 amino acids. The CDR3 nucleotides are TGCGCCAGCAGCCGACAAGTTGGGGACCCAGAGAGCTTC. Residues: CASSRQVGDPESF.

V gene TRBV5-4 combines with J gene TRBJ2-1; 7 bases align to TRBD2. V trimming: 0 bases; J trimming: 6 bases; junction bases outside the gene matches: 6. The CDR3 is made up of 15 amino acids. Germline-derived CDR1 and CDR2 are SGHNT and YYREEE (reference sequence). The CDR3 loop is CASSLVPSGSNEQFF. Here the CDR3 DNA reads TGTGCCAGCAGCTTGGTCCCTAGCGGATCCAATGAGCAGTTCTTC.

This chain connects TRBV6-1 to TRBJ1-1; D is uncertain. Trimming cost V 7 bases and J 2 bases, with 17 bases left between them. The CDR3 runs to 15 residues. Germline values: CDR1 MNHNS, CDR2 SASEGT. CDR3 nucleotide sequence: TGTGCCAGCATGCAGATAGCCAGGCTTAACACTGAAGCTTTCTTT. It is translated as CASMQIARLNTEAFF.

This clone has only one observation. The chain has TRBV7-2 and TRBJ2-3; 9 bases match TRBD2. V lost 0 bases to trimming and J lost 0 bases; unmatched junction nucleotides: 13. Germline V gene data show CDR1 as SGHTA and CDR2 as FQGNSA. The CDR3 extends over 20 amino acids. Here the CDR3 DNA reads TGTGCCAGCAGCTTAGCGCTAAGGGGTAGGCTAGCGGGGAGCACAGATACGCAGTATTTT. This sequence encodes CASSLALRGRLAGSTDTQYF.

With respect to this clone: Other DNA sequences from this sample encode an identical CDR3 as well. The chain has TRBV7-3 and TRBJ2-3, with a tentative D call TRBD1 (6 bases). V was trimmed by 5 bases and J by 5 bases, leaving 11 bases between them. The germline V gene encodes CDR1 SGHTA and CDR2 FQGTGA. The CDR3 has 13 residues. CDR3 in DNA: TGTGCCAGCAGCCCCCGAGGGGGAGATACGCAGTATTTT. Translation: CASSPRGGDTQYF.

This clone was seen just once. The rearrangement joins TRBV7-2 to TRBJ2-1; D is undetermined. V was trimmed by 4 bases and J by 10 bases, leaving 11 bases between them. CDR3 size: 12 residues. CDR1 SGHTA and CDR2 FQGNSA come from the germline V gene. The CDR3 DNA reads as TGTGCCAGCAGCTCCATGGGCTTAGAGCAGTTCTTC. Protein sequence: CASSSMGLEQFF.

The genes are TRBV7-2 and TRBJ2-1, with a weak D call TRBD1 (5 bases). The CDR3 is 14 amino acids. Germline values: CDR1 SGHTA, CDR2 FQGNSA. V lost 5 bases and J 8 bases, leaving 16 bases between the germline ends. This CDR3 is CASSERPGWYEQFF. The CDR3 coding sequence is TGTGCCAGCAGCGAACGGCCAGGGTGGTATGAGCAGTTCTTC.

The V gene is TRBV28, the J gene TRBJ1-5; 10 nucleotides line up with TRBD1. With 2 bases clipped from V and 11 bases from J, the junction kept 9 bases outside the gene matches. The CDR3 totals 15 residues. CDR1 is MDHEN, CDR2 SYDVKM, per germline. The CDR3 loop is CASSLGETGGWSQHF. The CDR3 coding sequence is TGTGCCAGCAGTTTAGGAGAGACAGGGGGCTGGTCCCAGCATTTT.

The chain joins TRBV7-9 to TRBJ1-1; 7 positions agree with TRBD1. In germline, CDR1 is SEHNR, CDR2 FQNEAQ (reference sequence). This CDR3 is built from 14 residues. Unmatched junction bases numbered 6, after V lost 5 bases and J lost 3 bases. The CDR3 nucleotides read TGTGCCAGCAGCCAGGGGGGGTCCTACACTGAAGCTTTCTTT. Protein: CASSQGGSYTEAFF.

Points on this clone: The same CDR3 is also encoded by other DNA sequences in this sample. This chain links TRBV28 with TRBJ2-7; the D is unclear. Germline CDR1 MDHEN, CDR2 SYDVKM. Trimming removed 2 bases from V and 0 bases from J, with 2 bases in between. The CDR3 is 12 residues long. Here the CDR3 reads CASSLGSYEQYF. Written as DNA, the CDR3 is TGTGCCAGCAGTTTAGGCTCCTACGAGCAGTACTTC. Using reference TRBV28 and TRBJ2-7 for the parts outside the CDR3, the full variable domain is DVKVTQSSRYLVKRTGEKVFLECVQDMDHENMFWYRQDPGLGLRLIYFSYDVKMKEKGDIPEGYSVSREKKERFSLILESASTNQTSMYLCASSLGSYEQYFGPGTRLTVT.

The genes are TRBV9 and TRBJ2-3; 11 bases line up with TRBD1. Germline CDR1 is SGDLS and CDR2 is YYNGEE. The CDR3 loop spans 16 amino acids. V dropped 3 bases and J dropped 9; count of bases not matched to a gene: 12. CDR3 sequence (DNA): TGTGCCAGCAGCGGTGGACAGGGGGCGGTTCTAGACACGCAGTATTTT. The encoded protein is CASSGGQGAVLDTQYF.

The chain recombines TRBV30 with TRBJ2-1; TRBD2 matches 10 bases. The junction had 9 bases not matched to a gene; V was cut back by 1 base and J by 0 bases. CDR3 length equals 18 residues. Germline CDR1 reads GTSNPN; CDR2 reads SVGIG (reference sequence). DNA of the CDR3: TGTGCCTGGAGTGGGCTAGCGGGGGCCCTCAGCTCCTACAATGAGCAGTTCTTC. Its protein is CAWSGLAGALSSYNEQFF.

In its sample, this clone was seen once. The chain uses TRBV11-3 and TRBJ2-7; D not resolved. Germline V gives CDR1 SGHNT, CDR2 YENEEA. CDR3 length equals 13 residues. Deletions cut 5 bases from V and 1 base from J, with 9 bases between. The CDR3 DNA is TGTGCCAGCAGCCCCCCCAGGTCCTACGAGCAGTACTTC. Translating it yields CASSPPRSYEQYF.

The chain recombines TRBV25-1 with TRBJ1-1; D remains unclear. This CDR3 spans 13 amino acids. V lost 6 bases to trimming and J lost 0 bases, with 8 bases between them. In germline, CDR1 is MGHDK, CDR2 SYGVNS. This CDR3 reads CASRSRMNTEAFF. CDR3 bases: TGTGCCAGCAGGTCCAGGATGAACACTGAAGCTTTCTTT.

CDR3 sequence (DNA): TGTGCCAGCAGTTTTATGACGCAGAGCACAGATACGCAGTATTTT. Translation: CASSFMTQSTDTQYF. This sequence joins TRBV28 and TRBJ2-3; no clear D gene. The CDR3 sequence is 15 residues long. Trimming took 3 bases from V and 0 from J, leaving 10 bases between them. Germline V gives CDR1 MDHEN, CDR2 SYDVKM.

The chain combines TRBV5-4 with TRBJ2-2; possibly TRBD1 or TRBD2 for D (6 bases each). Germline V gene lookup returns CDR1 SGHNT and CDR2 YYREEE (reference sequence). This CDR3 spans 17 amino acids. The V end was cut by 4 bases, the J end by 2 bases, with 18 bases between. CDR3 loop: CASSALGGRGNTGELFF. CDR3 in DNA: TGTGCCAGCAGCGCACTTGGGGGGCGGGGTAACACCGGGGAGCTGTTTTTT.

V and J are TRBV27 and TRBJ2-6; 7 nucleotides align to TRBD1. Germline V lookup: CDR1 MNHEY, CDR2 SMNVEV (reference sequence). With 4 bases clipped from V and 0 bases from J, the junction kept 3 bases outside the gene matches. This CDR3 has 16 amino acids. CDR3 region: CASSSQGRSGANVLTF. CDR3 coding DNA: TGTGCCAGCAGTTCACAGGGGCGCTCTGGGGCCAACGTCCTGACTTTC.

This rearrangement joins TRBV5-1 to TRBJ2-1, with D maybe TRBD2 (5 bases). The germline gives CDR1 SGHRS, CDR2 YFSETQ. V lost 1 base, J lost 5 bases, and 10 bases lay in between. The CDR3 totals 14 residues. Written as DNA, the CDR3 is TGCGCCAGCAGCTTGCTCTCCGGGAACAATGAGCAGTTCTTC. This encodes CASSLLSGNNEQFF.

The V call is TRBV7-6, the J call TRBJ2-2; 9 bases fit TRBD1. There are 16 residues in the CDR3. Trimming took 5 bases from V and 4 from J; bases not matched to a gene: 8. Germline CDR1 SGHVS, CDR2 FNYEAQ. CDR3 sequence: CASSIRDRVGTGELFF. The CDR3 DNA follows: TGTGCCAGCAGCATAAGGGACAGGGTAGGCACCGGGGAGCTGTTTTTT.

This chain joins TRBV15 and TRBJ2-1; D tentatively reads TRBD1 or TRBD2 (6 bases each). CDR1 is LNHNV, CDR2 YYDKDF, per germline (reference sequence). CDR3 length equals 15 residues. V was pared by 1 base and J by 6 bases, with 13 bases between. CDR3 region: CATSRGSGALNEQFF. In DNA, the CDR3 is TGTGCCACCAGCAGAGGTTCGGGGGCCCTCAATGAGCAGTTCTTC.

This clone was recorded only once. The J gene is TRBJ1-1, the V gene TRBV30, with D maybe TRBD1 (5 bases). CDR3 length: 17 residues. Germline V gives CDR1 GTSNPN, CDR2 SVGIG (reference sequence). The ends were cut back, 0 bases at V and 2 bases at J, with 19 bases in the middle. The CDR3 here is CAWSVLPGRRTNTEAFF. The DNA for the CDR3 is TGTGCCTGGAGTGTACTGCCGGGACGGAGGACCAACACTGAAGCTTTCTTT.

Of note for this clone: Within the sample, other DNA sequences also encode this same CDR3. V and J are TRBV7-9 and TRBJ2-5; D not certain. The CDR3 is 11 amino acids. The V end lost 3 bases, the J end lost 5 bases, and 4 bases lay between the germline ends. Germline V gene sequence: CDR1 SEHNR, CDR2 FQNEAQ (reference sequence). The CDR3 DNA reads TGTGCCAGCAGCTTTGGGGAGACCCAGTACTTC. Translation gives CASSFGETQYF.